These 28 T cell receptor beta chains came from one sample sequenced in a study of radiotherapy plus CTLA-4 blockade in lung cancer. The repertoire was sequenced with immunoSEQ multiplex PCR; TCRdb's copy has only in-frame clones and lacks some. The table records about 60,000 clones, approximately 76% of them present only once. Sequencing was performed on peripheral blood, taken from a patient treated with radiotherapy plus ipilimumab. These receptors all stem from a human donor with non-small cell lung cancer who had a complete response to radiotherapy plus ipilimumab.

This clone was seen only once. The chain has TRBV6-6 and TRBJ2-7, with a weak D call TRBD1 (5 bases). Germline CDR1 and CDR2: MNHNY and SVGAGI (reference sequence). V was trimmed by 6 bases and J by 2 bases, leaving 11 bases between them. The CDR3 runs 13 residues. This CDR3 is CASSPTGTYEQYF. The DNA of the CDR3 is TGTGCCAGCAGCCCAACAGGCACCTACGAGCAGTACTTC.

This clone was detected once. V usage is TRBV28 and J usage is TRBJ1-3; 7 nucleotides align to TRBD1. Germline assignment: CDR1 MDHEN and CDR2 SYDVKM. V lost 5 bases, J lost 7 bases, and 8 bases stayed unmatched. The CDR3 has 14 amino acids. CDR3 region: CASSPPHRGNTIYF. The CDR3 coding sequence is TGTGCCAGCAGTCCCCCCCACAGGGGTAACACCATATATTTT. The full variable domain, its missing parts supplied by reference TRBV28 and TRBJ1-3, is DVKVTQSSRYLVKRTGEKVFLECVQDMDHENMFWYRQDPGLGLRLIYFSYDVKMKEKGDIPEGYSVSREKKERFSLILESASTNQTSMYLCASSPPHRGNTIYFGEGSWLTVV.

This rearrangement joins TRBV7-2 to TRBJ1-1; D is undetermined. CDR1 is SGHTA, CDR2 FQGNSA, per germline. Trimming pared 5 bases from V and 10 bases from J, leaving 11 bases between. CDR3 size: 11 residues. CDR3 in amino acids: CASSRPGRAFF. In DNA, the CDR3 is TGTGCCAGCAGCCGGCCAGGCCGAGCTTTCTTT.

The chain is built from TRBV7-9 and TRBJ2-7; 7 nucleotides match TRBD1. The trim removed 5 bases at V and 2 bases at J, leaving 3 bases unmatched. The CDR3 contains 13 residues. CDR1 is SEHNR and CDR2 is FQNEAQ in the germline V gene (reference sequence). The DNA for the CDR3 is TGTGCCAGCAGCCAACAGGGGACCTACGAGCAGTACTTC. Translating gives CASSQQGTYEQYF. The full variable domain, rest sourced from reference TRBV7-9 and TRBJ2-7, is DTGVSQNPRHKITKRGQNVTFRCDPISEHNRLYWYRQTLGQGPEFLTYFQNEAQLEKSRLLSDRFSAERPKGSFSTLEIQRTEQGDSAMYLCASSQQGTYEQYFGPGTRLTVT.

The J gene is TRBJ2-4, the V gene TRBV27; a possible D gene is TRBD1 (5 bases). The V and J ends lost 6 bases and 8 bases respectively, with 14 bases between them. Germline lookup yields CDR1 MNHEY and CDR2 SMNVEV (reference sequence). The CDR3 extends over 13 amino acids. The CDR3: CASRDTPWDIQYF. In DNA, the CDR3 is TGTGCCAGCAGGGACACCCCTTGGGACATTCAGTACTTC.

The chain uses TRBV18 and TRBJ1-1; 7 bases align to TRBD1. There are 15 residues in the CDR3. CDR1 KGHSH and CDR2 LQKENI come from the germline V gene. J was trimmed by 0 bases and V by 2 bases; bases with no gene match: 3. In DNA, the CDR3 is TGTGCCAGCTCACCATTGGGACAGTTGAACACTGAAGCTTTCTTT. Translated, it gives CASSPLGQLNTEAFF.

The chain employs TRBV27 and TRBJ2-7; 10 nucleotides line up with TRBD2. Losses at the gene ends were 3 bases for V and 5 bases for J; bases not matched to a gene: 19. The length of the CDR3 is 19 residues. CDR1 is MNHEY, CDR2 SMNVEV, per germline (reference sequence). CDR3 protein: CASSFLGARELAGINEQYF. For the CDR3, the DNA is TGTGCCAGCAGTTTTCTTGGGGCCCGGGAACTAGCGGGAATCAACGAGCAGTACTTC.

The chain combines TRBV7-2 with TRBJ2-5; D might be TRBD1 (5 bases). The CDR3 totals 15 residues. Trimming removed 0 bases from V and 5 bases from J, with 13 bases in between. Per the germline V gene, CDR1 is SGHTA and CDR2 is FQGNSA. CDR3 DNA: TGTGCCAGCAGCTTAGCGAGGCCAGGGCGGGAGACCCAGTACTTC. Protein product: CASSLARPGRETQYF.

This clone was detected a few times. The rearrangement links TRBV5-6 to TRBJ2-1, with D possibly TRBD2 on 5 matching bases. V was shortened by 0 bases and J by 6 bases, with 13 bases between the two germline ends. Germline V gives CDR1 SGHDT, CDR2 YYEEEE. CDR3 size: 15 residues. The CDR3: CASSLARGLANEQFF. In DNA, the CDR3 is TGTGCCAGCAGCTTGGCCAGAGGACTGGCCAATGAGCAGTTCTTC.

The chain couples TRBV2 to TRBJ2-7, with D hard to call. This CDR3 is 14 amino acids long. Germline V gene data show CDR1 as SNHLY and CDR2 as FYNNEI. V was trimmed by 6 bases and J by 1 base, leaving 13 bases between them. The CDR3 protein is CASSRQSLSYEQYF. The DNA of the CDR3 is TGTGCCAGCAGCCGACAATCCTTATCCTACGAGCAGTACTTC.

The chain employs TRBV10-2 and TRBJ1-5, with TRBD1 identical over 9 bases. The CDR3 is made up of 14 amino acids. Germline loops: CDR1 WSHSY, CDR2 SAAADI. V shed 6 bases and J 3 bases; nucleotides not matched to a gene: 3. CDR3 sequence reads: CASSRDRVNQPQHF. DNA for the CDR3: TGCGCCAGCAGCCGGGACAGGGTCAATCAGCCCCAGCATTTT.

This chain connects TRBV7-8 to TRBJ2-1; 8 nucleotides line up with TRBD2. Trimming at V came to 3 bases and at J to 4 bases, leaving 17 bases not matched to a gene. The CDR3 has 19 residues. Germline CDR1 and CDR2: SGHVS and FQNEAQ. In DNA, the CDR3 is TGTGCCAGCAGCTTTCCCACACTACTAGCGGTTAACCGGTACAATGAGCAGTTCTTC. Protein: CASSFPTLLAVNRYNEQFF.

This clone was recorded once. V usage is TRBV7-9 and J usage is TRBJ2-3; 7 nucleotides align to TRBD1. The CDR3 has 15 amino acids. Germline assignment: CDR1 SEHNR and CDR2 FQNEAQ (reference sequence). V was clipped by 5 bases and J by 4 bases; unmatched bases: 9. The CDR3 reads CASSPRQGEADTQYF. The DNA for the CDR3 is TGTGCCAGCAGCCCCCGACAGGGTGAAGCAGATACGCAGTATTTT. Full variable domain (rest looked up from reference TRBV7-9 and TRBJ2-3): DTGVSQNPRHKITKRGQNVTFRCDPISEHNRLYWYRQTLGQGPEFLTYFQNEAQLEKSRLLSDRFSAERPKGSFSTLEIQRTEQGDSAMYLCASSPRQGEADTQYFGPGTRLTVL.

The gene calls are TRBV19 and TRBJ1-2, with 9 bases identical to TRBD1. The CDR3 length is 15 residues. V lost 7 bases and J lost 4; bases outside the gene matches: 10. The germline V gene has CDR1 LNHDA and CDR2 SQIVND (reference sequence). In DNA, the CDR3 is TGTGCCAGTATTTCGGCGGGACAGGGAGCCTATGGCTACACCTTC. Translating gives CASISAGQGAYGYTF.

The chain joins TRBV10-2 to TRBJ1-4, with D tentatively TRBD1 (6 bases). The germline V gene encodes CDR1 WSHSY and CDR2 SAAADI. The CDR3 loop spans 15 amino acids. V was pared by 8 bases and J by 4 bases, with 17 bases between. The CDR3 DNA reads TGCGCCAGCGGGGCGCGGGGGGCTATTAATGAAAAACTGTTTTTT. It yields the protein CASGARGAINEKLFF.

The V call is TRBV11-3, the J call TRBJ2-1, with 7 bases identical to TRBD2. Germline lookup yields CDR1 SGHNT and CDR2 YENEEA. The CDR3 is 18 amino acids. After removal of 1 base from V and 7 bases from J, the junction contained 16 bases not matched to a gene. In nucleotides, the CDR3 is TGTGCCAGCAGCTTAGGGCATGGGGCGGGGGATGCGGTTAATGAGCAGTTCTTC. Its protein is CASSLGHGAGDAVNEQFF. The full variable domain, with the rest looked up from reference TRBV11-3 and TRBJ2-1, is EAGVVQSPRYKIIEKKQPVAFWCNPISGHNTLYWYLQNLGQGPELLIRYENEEAVDDSQLPKDRFSAERLKGVDSTLKIQPAELGDSAVYLCASSLGHGAGDAVNEQFFGPGTRLTVL.

The chain uses TRBV14 and TRBJ2-3; TRBD1 matches at 10 bases. The CDR3 totals 17 residues. Germline loops: CDR1 SGHDN, CDR2 FVKESK. V lost 1 base, J lost 4 bases, and 8 bases stayed unmatched. CDR3: CASSQVSQGQGPDTQYF. The DNA of the CDR3 is TGTGCCAGCAGCCAAGTCTCCCAGGGACAGGGGCCAGATACGCAGTATTTT.

CDR3 residues: CASSGQGAGSTEAFF. The DNA of the CDR3 is TGCGCCAGCAGCGGACAGGGGGCGGGGAGCACTGAAGCTTTCTTT. The V call is TRBV5-1, the J call TRBJ1-1; 11 bases match TRBD1. This CDR3 has 15 amino acids. With V trimmed by 4 bases and J by 4 bases, 6 bases remained unmatched. Germline V CDR1 and CDR2: SGHRS, YFSETQ.

Only one count was recorded for this clone. The J gene is TRBJ2-5, the V gene TRBV5-5, with D possibly matching TRBD1 (5 bases). The V gene lost 3 bases and the J gene lost 4 bases, with 13 bases spanning the gap. This CDR3 is built from 14 residues. The V gene's germline CDR1 is SGHKS and CDR2 YYEKEE (reference sequence). CDR3 coding DNA: TGTGCCAGCAGCTGGGGCCGGGTGGGAGAGACCCAGTACTTC. Protein: CASSWGRVGETQYF.

Regarding this clone: Other DNA sequences in this specimen translate into the identical CDR3. This rearrangement joins TRBV11-2 to TRBJ1-6; the D is unclear. V was clipped by 8 bases and J by 7 bases, with 6 bases between them. Germline CDR1 reads SGHAT; CDR2 reads FQNNGV. This CDR3 is built from 11 residues. CDR3 nucleotides: TGTGCCAGCGGCAACAATTCACCCCTCCACTTT. Translation: CASGNNSPLHF.

The chain employs TRBV7-8 and TRBJ2-7, with 8 nucleotides matching TRBD1. V was clipped by 0 bases and J by 3 bases; unmatched bases: 7. Germline loops: CDR1 SGHVS, CDR2 FQNEAQ. This CDR3 contains 16 residues. The CDR3 nucleotides are TGTGCCAGCAGCTTAGCCTCACCCGGACAGGGCTACGAGCAGTACTTC. It specifies CASSLASPGQGYEQYF.

This CDR3 reads CASSSDRGGQPQHF. In DNA, the CDR3 is TGTGCCAGCAGCTCAGACAGGGGCGGCCAGCCCCAGCATTTT. The rearrangement joins TRBV7-2 to TRBJ1-5, with 8 bases identical to TRBD1. V lost 4 bases, J lost 7 bases, and 6 bases stayed unmatched. The length of the CDR3 is 14 residues. Germline V CDR1 and CDR2: SGHTA, FQGNSA. The variable domain in full, with the rest retrieved from reference TRBV7-2 and TRBJ1-5, is GAGVSQSPSNKVTEKGKDVELRCDPISGHTALYWYRQSLGQGLEFLIYFQGNSAPDKSGLPSDRFSAERTGGSVSTLTIQRTQQEDSAVYLCASSSDRGGQPQHFGDGTRLSIL.

V usage is TRBV2 and J usage is TRBJ2-7; no firm D call. V was shortened by 0 bases and J by 1 base, with 7 bases between the two germline ends. Germline lookup yields CDR1 SNHLY and CDR2 FYNNEI. CDR3 size: 14 residues. CDR3 nucleotide sequence: TGTGCCAGCAGTGAAGCCCCGGAGTCCTACGAGCAGTACTTC. Amino acids: CASSEAPESYEQYF.

V gene TRBV7-3 combines with J gene TRBJ1-1; 7 nucleotides align to TRBD1. The length of the CDR3 is 14 residues. Germline loops: CDR1 SGHTA, CDR2 FQGTGA. The ends lost 5 bases at V and 5 bases at J; junction bases unmatched: 8. This CDR3 is CASSPRDRKTEAFF. The CDR3 nucleotides are TGTGCCAGCAGCCCACGGGACAGAAAGACTGAAGCTTTCTTT. The full variable domain, rest sourced from reference TRBV7-3 and TRBJ1-1, is GAGVSQTPSNKVTEKGKYVELRCDPISGHTALYWYRQSLGQGPEFLIYFQGTGAADDSGLPNDRFFAVRPEGSVSTLKIQRTERGDSAVYLCASSPRDRKTEAFFGQGTRLTVV.

The chain carries TRBV7-6 and TRBJ2-5, with 10 bases that match TRBD2. The CDR3 has 15 residues. The V and J ends lost 2 bases and 0 bases, in that order; junction bases with no gene match: 0. CDR1 and CDR2 (germline): SGHVS, FNYEAQ. Written as DNA, the CDR3 is TGTGCCAGCAGCTTACTAGCGGGGGACCAAGAGACCCAGTACTTC. This encodes CASSLLAGDQETQYF.

The table lists this clone with a few counts. The genes are TRBV6-5 and TRBJ2-7, with D maybe TRBD2 (6 bases). Between the trimmed V and J ends, which lost 2 bases and 2 bases, there was a span of 13 bases. Germline V gene data show CDR1 as MNHEY and CDR2 as SVGAGI. The CDR3 is made up of 15 amino acids. CDR3 bases: TGTGCCAGCAGTTACGGCGGGGAAGCCCCCTACGAGCAGTACTTC. It translates to CASSYGGEAPYEQYF.

In its sample, this clone is medium-sized. CDR3 region: CASSLMGAGNQPQHF. CDR3 DNA sequence: TGTGCCAGCAGCTTAATGGGGGCCGGCAATCAGCCCCAGCATTTT. This chain connects TRBV7-9 to TRBJ1-5, with D possibly matching TRBD1 (6 bases). The CDR3 is 15 residues long. Trimming removed 2 bases at V and 2 bases at J, with 10 bases between. The V gene's germline CDR1 is SEHNR and CDR2 FQNEAQ (reference sequence).

This clone was picked up a small number of times. The chain couples TRBV10-3 to TRBJ2-5; D gene unclear. The germline V gene has CDR1 ENHRY and CDR2 SYGVKD. The CDR3 spans 13 residues. The V and J ends lost 4 bases and 5 bases respectively, with 11 bases between them. In DNA, the CDR3 is TGTGCCATCAGTGTTAGCAACGGGGAGACCCAGTACTTC. It codes for CAISVSNGETQYF.